This T cell receptor beta chain originates from a study of beta chain features in type 1 diabetes. Points from the study as a whole: PCR might favor shorter templates, equally in patients and controls. Type 1 diabetes patients had VDJ junctions that carried fewer insertions and more deletions.

Concerning this clone itself: Antigen specificity is unknown.

The sequenced template was cDNA made from the entire isolated RNA. Libraries were prepared by immunoSEQ multiplex PCR; TCRdb keeps only in-frame clonotypes and omits some of them. This sample carries about 360,000 clones, 10% to 15% of them seen once, and the ten largest clones take roughly 0.015%. In total, each donor contributed a single heparinised blood draw that averaged roughly 100 mL. The germline V gene encodes CDR1 MNHEY and CDR2 SVGAGI. J lost 2 bases, V lost 3 bases, and 5 bases had no gene match. CDR3 length: 16 amino acids. The clonotype originates from a man aged 18 to 35 in good health. The material sequenced was naive CD4+ T cells from blood. The gene calls are TRBV6-5 and TRBJ2-3; 10 nucleotides match TRBD2. The CDR3 DNA is TGTGCCAGCAGTTATGATAGCGGGGGGTACACAGATACGCAGTATTTT. Amino acids: CASSYDSGGYTDTQYF.